Below are 26 T cell receptor beta chains sequenced from a single sample in a study of blood T cell repertoires in COVID-19. The protocol was immunoSEQ multiplex PCR, while the TCRdb copy is restricted to in-frame clones and leaves out a portion. The table has roughly 140,000 clones, approximately 80% seen once. The specimen was peripheral blood. Receptors were obtained from a man between 60 and 70 years old with acute or convalescent COVID-19.

This chain uses TRBV23-1 with TRBJ2-3; 8 nucleotides match TRBD2. TRBV23-1 is an ORF, with its function uncertain. The junction had 15 bases not matched to a gene; V was cut back by 8 bases and J by 5 bases. The CDR3 contains 16 residues. CDR3 in DNA: TGCGCCAGCGTCGAGCTGCCCGGGGGGGCCGTAGATACGCAGTATTTT. Translated: CASVELPGGAVDTQYF.

This clone was observed a few times. Other nucleotide sequences from this sample produce the same CDR3. The chain couples TRBV5-1 to TRBJ1-3; D is unresolved. In germline, CDR1 is SGHRS, CDR2 YFSETQ. V shed 0 bases and J shed 0 bases, with 7 bases lying between them. The CDR3 runs to 15 residues. The CDR3 loop is CASSLDGGSGNTIYF. The CDR3 DNA is TGCGCCAGCAGCTTGGATGGCGGCTCTGGAAACACCATATATTTT.

V usage is TRBV18 and J usage is TRBJ1-1; the D is unclear. Trimming stripped 7 bases from V and 1 base from J, with 7 bases between. This CDR3 has 12 residues. From germline, CDR1 is KGHSH and CDR2 LQKENI. CDR3 sequence: CASWEGNTEAFF. As DNA, the CDR3 is TGTGCCAGCTGGGAGGGGAACACTGAAGCTTTCTTT.

Turning to this clone: Other DNA sequences in the sample encode the same CDR3. CDR3 residues: CASSPRQGGNTIYF. The CDR3 DNA reads as TGTGCCAGCAGTCCCCGACAGGGCGGAAACACCATATATTTT. The chain combines TRBV28 with TRBJ1-3, with 7 bases aligning to TRBD1. This CDR3 is 14 amino acids long. Germline CDR1 MDHEN, CDR2 SYDVKM. After removal of 5 bases from V and 4 bases from J, the junction contained 5 bases not matched to a gene.

This clone was picked up a small number of times. V and J are TRBV4-2 and TRBJ1-2, with TRBD1 as a possible D gene (5 bases). The CDR3 runs 15 residues. The germline V gene encodes CDR1 LGHNA and CDR2 YNFKEQ. V was trimmed by 1 base and J by 8 bases, leaving 17 bases between them. The chain's CDR3 is CASSQGSRVAEGYTF. In DNA, the CDR3 is TGTGCCAGCAGCCAAGGTTCCAGGGTTGCAGAAGGCTACACCTTC.

The chain is built from TRBV27 and TRBJ1-1; D gene unclear. The length of the CDR3 is 13 residues. Between the trimmed V and J ends, which lost 2 bases and 8 bases, there was a span of 12 bases. Germline V gene lookup returns CDR1 MNHEY and CDR2 SMNVEV (reference sequence). CDR3 DNA sequence: TGTGCCAGCAGTTTAGGAGGCGCAACGGAAGCTTTCTTT. This translates into CASSLGGATEAFF.

The CDR3 protein is CASGQGEQYF. The CDR3 bases are TGTGCCAGCGGACAGGGAGAACAGTACTTC. The chain uses TRBV5-6 and TRBJ2-7; 8 nucleotides line up with TRBD1. The CDR3 has 10 residues. J was trimmed by 10 bases and V by 7 bases; bases with no gene match: 4. Germline V gene data show CDR1 as SGHDT and CDR2 as YYEEEE.

J is TRBJ2-3 and V is TRBV4-3, with 10 bases fitting TRBD2. The CDR3 consists of 18 residues. Trimming at V came to 0 bases and at J to 0 bases, leaving 6 bases not matched to a gene. The germline V gene has CDR1 LGHNA and CDR2 YSLEER. DNA of the CDR3: TGCGCCAGCAGCCAAGAACCTAGCGGGGGAAGTAGCACAGATACGCAGTATTTT. Protein product: CASSQEPSGGSSTDTQYF.

The rearrangement links TRBV28 to TRBJ1-2; the match to TRBD1 covers 7 bases. V lost 6 bases, J lost 7 bases, and 17 bases stayed unmatched. The CDR3 contains 16 residues. Germline V gene data show CDR1 as MDHEN and CDR2 as SYDVKM. The CDR3 loop reads CASSRGEGALFGGYTF. The CDR3 bases are TGTGCCAGCAGCCGGGGTGAGGGGGCGCTTTTCGGTGGCTACACCTTC.

The chain uses TRBV5-1 and TRBJ2-2; D not certain. The CDR3 has 14 residues. Trimming shortened V by 4 bases and J by 5 bases, and 12 bases separated the two germline ends. CDR1 is SGHRS and CDR2 is YFSETQ in the germline V gene. CDR3 sequence (DNA): TGCGCCAGCAGCCCTAAGGCCGGGACCGGGGAGCTGTTTTTT. Protein: CASSPKAGTGELFF.

The genes are TRBV11-2 and TRBJ1-6; D gene uncertain. CDR3 size: 16 residues. The V end lost 3 bases, the J end lost 0 bases, and 9 bases lay between the germline ends. CDR1 is SGHAT, CDR2 FQNNGV, per germline. CDR3 nucleotides: TGTGCCAGCAGCTTGAGGAAGAGCTCCTATAATTCACCCCTCCACTTT. As protein: CASSLRKSSYNSPLHF.

This clone has just a few counts. The rearrangement uses TRBV7-2 and TRBJ2-1; 11 bases map to TRBD2. Unmatched junction bases numbered 1, after V lost 0 bases and J lost 9 bases. The CDR3 covers 14 residues. Germline values: CDR1 SGHTA, CDR2 FQGNSA. CDR3 sequence (DNA): TGTGCCAGCAGCTTAGCTAGCGGGGGGGGTGAGCAGTTCTTC. It translates to CASSLASGGGEQFF.

The V gene is TRBV19, the J gene TRBJ2-1; D possibly corresponds to TRBD2 (6 bases). Germline CDR1 is LNHDA and CDR2 is SQIVND (reference sequence). V was cut by 4 bases and J by 5 bases, with 15 bases left in between. This CDR3 is built from 15 residues. The CDR3 DNA follows: TGTGCCAGTAGTACGGGTGGGAGGAACCACAATGAGCAGTTCTTC. Protein: CASSTGGRNHNEQFF.

The chain carries TRBV13 and TRBJ2-5, with D unresolved. The CDR3 contains 11 residues. V lost 1 base and J 11 bases, leaving 8 bases between the germline ends. The germline CDR1 and CDR2 sequences are PRHDT and FYEKMQ (reference sequence). The CDR3 DNA sequence: TGTGCCAGCAGCTTAGTCGGGTTGCAGTACTTC. Protein: CASSLVGLQYF. The whole variable domain, filled in from reference TRBV13 and TRBJ2-5, reads AAGVIQSPRHLIKEKRETATLKCYPIPRHDTVYWYQQGPGQDPQFLISFYEKMQSDKGSIPDRFSAQQFSDYHSELNMSSLELGDSALYFCASSLVGLQYFGPGTRLLVL.

CDR3 sequence: CALDPGEVRTEAFF. CDR3 in DNA: TGTGCCCTAGACCCGGGGGAGGTAAGGACTGAAGCTTTCTTT. The V gene is TRBV6-5, the J gene TRBJ1-1, with D perhaps matching TRBD1 (5 bases). The CDR3 is made up of 14 amino acids. V lost 11 bases and J 5 bases, leaving 21 bases between the germline ends. The germline V gene encodes CDR1 MNHEY and CDR2 SVGAGI.

This clone was counted a single time. V is TRBV28 and J is TRBJ2-7, with 11 bases matching TRBD1. The ends lost 6 bases at V and 2 bases at J; junction bases unmatched: 3. Germline CDR1 MDHEN, CDR2 SYDVKM. The CDR3 loop spans 14 amino acids. CDR3 sequence reads: CASSGTGGAYEQYF. The CDR3 region has the DNA TGTGCCAGCAGCGGGACAGGGGGGGCCTACGAGCAGTACTTC.

This chain connects TRBV7-6 to TRBJ2-7; 9 bases fit TRBD2. Germline values: CDR1 SGHVS, CDR2 FNYEAQ. Trimming removed 1 base from V and 0 bases from J; junction bases left unmatched: 4. CDR3 length equals 16 residues. CDR3 DNA: TGTGCCAGCAGCTTAGGGGTAGCGGGGGACTCCTACGAGCAGTACTTC. This sequence encodes CASSLGVAGDSYEQYF.

The chain is built from TRBV9 and TRBJ2-7; D is perhaps TRBD1 (6 bases). Trimming took 5 bases from V and 5 from J, leaving 11 bases between them. Germline V gene lookup returns CDR1 SGDLS and CDR2 YYNGEE. The length of the CDR3 is 12 residues. CDR3: CASSRGYHEQYF. The CDR3, as DNA: TGTGCCAGCAGTAGGGGGTACCACGAGCAGTACTTC.

The rearrangement links TRBV7-8 to TRBJ1-4; the match to TRBD1 covers 9 bases. Germline assignment: CDR1 SGHVS and CDR2 FQNEAQ. The CDR3 runs to 16 residues. The V gene end was trimmed by 4 bases and the J gene end by 3 bases; junction bases not matched to a gene: 6. The CDR3: CASSSGQGLANEKLFF. The DNA of the CDR3 is TGTGCCAGCAGCTCGGGACAGGGTTTGGCTAATGAAAAACTGTTTTTT.

The chain uses TRBV4-3 and TRBJ1-3; D uncertain. The length of the CDR3 is 15 residues. Germline loops: CDR1 LGHNA, CDR2 YSLEER. Trimming removed 1 base at V and 4 bases at J, with 11 bases between. As DNA, the CDR3 is TGCGCCAGCAGCCAAGGGGGAGCCGGCGGAAACACCATATATTTT. It codes for CASSQGGAGGNTIYF.

V is TRBV6-2 or TRBV6-3 and J is TRBJ2-7, with a tentative D call TRBD2 (6 bases). This CDR3 comprises 13 residues. The V end lost 5 bases, the J end lost 3 bases, and 11 bases lay between the germline ends. The germline gives CDR1 MNHEY, CDR2 SVGEGT. The CDR3 nucleotides are TGTGCCAGCAGTCCCGGGAGCTTCTACGAGCAGTACTTC. It specifies CASSPGSFYEQYF.

The chain has TRBV27 and TRBJ2-2; D is uncertain. The CDR3 loop spans 13 amino acids. Germline V gives CDR1 MNHEY, CDR2 SMNVEV (reference sequence). V was shortened by 2 bases and J by 6 bases, with 7 bases between the two germline ends. The CDR3 loop reads CASSLRVPGELFF. The CDR3 nucleotides are TGTGCCAGCAGTTTACGGGTCCCCGGGGAGCTGTTTTTT.

As to this clone: The sample has other DNA sequences that encode this CDR3 too. V usage is TRBV7-8 and J usage is TRBJ1-1; possible D gene TRBD1, 5 bases. Per the germline V gene, CDR1 is SGHVS and CDR2 is FQNEAQ. Trimming took 1 base from V and 3 from J, leaving 6 bases between them. The length of the CDR3 is 13 residues. The CDR3 is CASSLDRYTEAFF. CDR3 bases: TGTGCCAGCAGCTTAGACAGGTACACTGAAGCTTTCTTT.

The rearrangement uses TRBV7-8 and TRBJ1-2, with TRBD1 matching over 7 bases. The J segment lost 4 bases and the V segment lost 3 bases, leaving 5 bases of the junction unmatched. The CDR3 contains 14 residues. The germline CDR1 and CDR2 sequences are SGHVS and FQNEAQ. This CDR3 reads CASSLRDSSYGYTF. CDR3 DNA: TGTGCCAGCAGCTTGAGGGACAGCAGCTATGGCTACACCTTC.

The chain carries TRBV6-5 and TRBJ1-4; 8 bases match TRBD1. This CDR3 comprises 15 residues. The V and J ends lost 6 bases and 3 bases, in that order; junction bases with no gene match: 6. Germline CDR1 and CDR2: MNHEY and SVGAGI. CDR3 DNA: TGTGCCAGCAGACCTGACAGGGGACCTAATGAAAAACTGTTTTTT. It specifies CASRPDRGPNEKLFF.

V usage is TRBV5-4 and J usage is TRBJ2-2, with 8 bases identical to TRBD2. J gave up 4 bases and V 5 bases, and 10 bases lay outside the gene matches. This CDR3 contains 16 residues. Germline CDR1 is SGHNT and CDR2 is YYREEE (reference sequence). The CDR3 loop reads CASSHPGLGATGELFF. In DNA, the CDR3 is TGTGCCAGCAGTCACCCGGGACTAGGGGCCACCGGGGAGCTGTTTTTT.